This TCR beta chain emerged from a study of shared clonotypes between healthy human individuals. The CDR3 contains 15 residues. Germline CDR1 is SQVTM and CDR2 is ANQGSEA. Trimming cost V 2 bases and J 0 bases, with 13 bases left between them. There were only Caucasian adults among the donors, and all lived in Nashville, Tennessee. Using 200 ng DNA, roughly 33,000 T cell genomes, the sorted-subset replicate PCRs were run. Assay used: immunoSEQ multiplex PCR; TCRdb lists only in-frame clones, some missing. There are some 2,000,000 clones in the sample; 95% occur only once, and 0.13% lies in the top ten.

The chain is built from TRBV29-1 and TRBJ1-1; maybe TRBD1 (6 bases). The specimen sequenced was naive CD4+ T cells sorted from blood. The subset: CD45RA+ positively selected. This receptor was identified in a man between 18 and 29 years old in good health. The CDR3 loop reads CSVESRQAMNTEAFF. As DNA, the CDR3 is TGCAGCGTTGAATCCCGACAGGCGATGAACACTGAAGCTTTCTTT.